These T cell receptor beta chains were read from a single sample in a study of beta chain features in type 1 diabetes. Data came from immunoSEQ multiplex PCR; TCRdb stores just in-frame clones and leaves some out. Of 100,000 to 150,000 clones in the sample, roughly 17% are singletons; the top ten hold 2.6%. The source material was central memory CD4+ T cells from blood. These TCRs come from a man aged 18-30 years with type 1 diabetes. The CDR3 runs from the conserved cysteine through the conserved F or W. The D gene is left open where the match is weak. Clone size, where shown, is once, few, many, or a class for clones that have expanded.

cdr3_length: 11
clone_size: many
v_call: TRBV2
j_call: TRBJ1-2
d_call: .
cdr3_nt: TGTGCCAGCAGTGAAGAATATGGCTACACCTTC
cdr3_aa: CASSEEYGYTF

cdr3_length: 15
clone_size: .
v_call: TRBV30
j_call: TRBJ1-1
d_call: .
cdr3_nt: TGTGCCTGGAGTGTACTCCCGGAATGGGGCACTGAAGCTTTCTTT
cdr3_aa: CAWSVLPEWGTEAFF

cdr3_length: 13
clone_size: .
v_call: TRBV10-3
j_call: TRBJ1-1
d_call: TRBD1
cdr3_nt: TGTGCCATCCAGGAGGACAGGGAGACTGAAGCTTTCTTT
cdr3_aa: CAIQEDRETEAFF

cdr3_length: 14
clone_size: .
v_call: TRBV30
j_call: TRBJ2-1
d_call: TRBD2
cdr3_nt: TGTGCCTGGGACATACGCCGGGGGGTCGATGAGCAGTTCTTC
cdr3_aa: CAWDIRRGVDEQFF

cdr3_length: 14
clone_size: many
v_call: TRBV7-9
j_call: TRBJ2-7
d_call: .
cdr3_nt: TGTGCCAGCAGCTTATCTTGGGGCTCCTACGAGCAGTACTTC
cdr3_aa: CASSLSWGSYEQYF

cdr3_length: 18
clone_size: .
v_call: TRBV23-1
j_call: TRBJ2-5
d_call: .
cdr3_nt: TGCGCCAGCAGTCAGCGGAGGGGGGCCCTATCCAAAGAGGGGACCCAGTACTTC
cdr3_aa: CASSQRRGALSKEGTQYF

cdr3_length: 14
clone_size: .
v_call: TRBV27
j_call: TRBJ1-1
d_call: TRBD1
cdr3_nt: TGTGCCAGCAGTACCCACAGGGGAGGCACTGAAGCTTTCTTT
cdr3_aa: CASSTHRGGTEAFF

cdr3_length: 15
clone_size: .
v_call: TRBV7-2
j_call: TRBJ2-1
d_call: .
cdr3_nt: TGTGCCAGCAGCTTAGCGGGGGGCCTAAGCAATGAGCAGTTCTTC
cdr3_aa: CASSLAGGLSNEQFF

cdr3_length: 12
clone_size: .
v_call: TRBV6-1
j_call: TRBJ2-5
d_call: .
cdr3_nt: TGTGCCAGCAGTGCCACCCTCGAGACCCAGTACTTC
cdr3_aa: CASSATLETQYF

cdr3_length: 12
clone_size: few
v_call: TRBV18
j_call: TRBJ2-7
d_call: .
cdr3_nt: TGTGCCAGCTCACCGCAGCAAGGGGAGCAGTACTTC
cdr3_aa: CASSPQQGEQYF

cdr3_length: 14
clone_size: .
v_call: TRBV5-1
j_call: TRBJ2-5
d_call: .
cdr3_nt: TGCGCCAGCAGCTTGGACGGGCGTCAAGAGACCCAGTACTTC
cdr3_aa: CASSLDGRQETQYF

cdr3_length: 14
clone_size: .
v_call: TRBV30
j_call: TRBJ2-2
d_call: TRBD1
cdr3_nt: TGTGCCCGGGACAGGGGCGATTACACCGGGGAGCTGTTTTTT
cdr3_aa: CARDRGDYTGELFF

cdr3_length: 11
clone_size: few
v_call: TRBV30
j_call: TRBJ2-7
d_call: .
cdr3_nt: TGTGCCTGGAGTCCTGCTGATGAGCAGTACTTC
cdr3_aa: CAWSPADEQYF

cdr3_length: 13
clone_size: .
v_call: TRBV2
j_call: TRBJ1-4
d_call: .
cdr3_nt: TGTGCCAGCCTGGAAACAGGTTTCGAAAAACTGTTTTTT
cdr3_aa: CASLETGFEKLFF

cdr3_length: 12
clone_size: few
v_call: TRBV6-6
j_call: TRBJ2-5
d_call: .
cdr3_nt: TGTGCCAGCAGCCCCCTCCAAGAGACCCAGTACTTC
cdr3_aa: CASSPLQETQYF

cdr3_length: 14
clone_size: few
v_call: TRBV7-9
j_call: TRBJ2-7
d_call: TRBD1
cdr3_nt: TGTGCCAGCAGCCCGGGGACAGCCCGCCTCGAGCAGTACTTC
cdr3_aa: CASSPGTARLEQYF

cdr3_length: 14
clone_size: few
v_call: TRBV23-1
j_call: TRBJ1-2
d_call: TRBD1
cdr3_nt: TGCGCCAGCAGTCAATCCGTGACAGGGAGTTGCTACACCTTC
cdr3_aa: CASSQSVTGSCYTF

cdr3_length: 16
clone_size: .
v_call: TRBV4-2
j_call: TRBJ2-5
d_call: TRBD2
cdr3_nt: TGTGCCAGCAGTGCACTAGCGGGAGTGGGAGAAGAGACCCAGTACTTC
cdr3_aa: CASSALAGVGEETQYF

cdr3_length: 14
clone_size: few
v_call: TRBV7-2
j_call: TRBJ2-7
d_call: TRBD1
cdr3_nt: TGTGCCAGCAGCTTGGGGACAGGATCTTACGAGCAGTACTTC
cdr3_aa: CASSLGTGSYEQYF

cdr3_length: 16
clone_size: .
v_call: TRBV30
j_call: TRBJ2-3
d_call: .
cdr3_nt: TGTGCCTGGAGTGCAAACAGGGTTACGATCACAGATACGCAGTATTTT
cdr3_aa: CAWSANRVTITDTQYF

cdr3_length: 19
clone_size: few
v_call: TRBV10-3
j_call: TRBJ2-1
d_call: .
cdr3_nt: TGTGCCATCAGTGAGTCGAATAGGCAAGGGCGGCCATCCTACAATGAGCAGTTCTTC
cdr3_aa: CAISESNRQGRPSYNEQFF

cdr3_length: 15
clone_size: few
v_call: TRBV6-6
j_call: TRBJ2-1
d_call: .
cdr3_nt: TGTGCCAGCAGTTACTCCCTCGATGCCCTCAATGAGCAGTTCTTC
cdr3_aa: CASSYSLDALNEQFF

cdr3_length: 14
clone_size: few
v_call: TRBV30
j_call: TRBJ2-1
d_call: .
cdr3_nt: TGTGCCTGGAGTGCTTCGTGGCAAGGGAATGAGCAGTTCTTC
cdr3_aa: CAWSASWQGNEQFF

cdr3_length: 15
clone_size: many
v_call: TRBV4-1
j_call: TRBJ2-5
d_call: TRBD2
cdr3_nt: TGCGCCAGCAGCTCCCCGCGTTCCGGGGGGGAGACCCAGTACTTC
cdr3_aa: CASSSPRSGGETQYF

cdr3_length: 12
clone_size: few
v_call: TRBV5-6
j_call: TRBJ2-7
d_call: .
cdr3_nt: TGTGCCAGCAGCCTGAGCTCCTACGAGCAGTACTTC
cdr3_aa: CASSLSSYEQYF

cdr3_length: 14
clone_size: .
v_call: TRBV2
j_call: TRBJ2-3
d_call: TRBD2
cdr3_nt: TGTGCCAGCAGGGCACTAGCGGCCGGCGATACGCAGTATTTT
cdr3_aa: CASRALAAGDTQYF

cdr3_length: 14
clone_size: .
v_call: TRBV5-1
j_call: TRBJ2-3
d_call: .
cdr3_nt: TGCGCCAGCAGCTCGACAGGATTCTCAGATACGCAGTATTTT
cdr3_aa: CASSSTGFSDTQYF

cdr3_length: 19
clone_size: .
v_call: TRBV5-1
j_call: TRBJ2-3
d_call: TRBD2
cdr3_nt: TGCGCCAGCAGTTTGAAGCTACTTCTGGCGGGGGGCCTCACAGATACGCAGTATTTT
cdr3_aa: CASSLKLLLAGGLTDTQYF

cdr3_length: 16
clone_size: few
v_call: TRBV6-5
j_call: TRBJ2-1
d_call: TRBD2
cdr3_nt: TGTGCCAGCAGTTACCTGACTAGCGGGACATACAATGAGCAGTTCTTC
cdr3_aa: CASSYLTSGTYNEQFF

cdr3_length: 16
clone_size: .
v_call: TRBV6-1
j_call: TRBJ1-5
d_call: .
cdr3_nt: TGTGCCAGCAGTGAATTCAAGGGTTTCACGATCGAGCCCCAGCATTTT
cdr3_aa: CASSEFKGFTIEPQHF

cdr3_length: 15
clone_size: many
v_call: TRBV7-9
j_call: TRBJ2-2
d_call: .
cdr3_nt: TGTGCCAGCAGCTGGTTGGCGGGAAGCACCGGGGAGCTGTTTTTT
cdr3_aa: CASSWLAGSTGELFF

cdr3_length: 14
clone_size: .
v_call: TRBV4-3
j_call: TRBJ1-2
d_call: .
cdr3_nt: TGCGCCAGCAGCCAAGTGGGCAGGGAAAATGGCTACACCTTC
cdr3_aa: CASSQVGRENGYTF

cdr3_length: 12
clone_size: few
v_call: TRBV10-3
j_call: TRBJ2-7
d_call: .
cdr3_nt: TGTGCCATCCGGGAAAACTCCTACGAGCAGTACTTC
cdr3_aa: CAIRENSYEQYF

cdr3_length: 15
clone_size: .
v_call: TRBV29-1
j_call: TRBJ2-5
d_call: TRBD2
cdr3_nt: TGCAGCGTTGTTCCCCTCCAGCGGCGGGGGGAGACCCAGTACTTC
cdr3_aa: CSVVPLQRRGETQYF

cdr3_length: 13
clone_size: .
v_call: TRBV19
j_call: TRBJ1-1
d_call: .
cdr3_nt: TGTGCCAGCGGGGTTGGGGTTGACACTGAAGCTTTCTTT
cdr3_aa: CASGVGVDTEAFF

cdr3_length: 15
clone_size: few
v_call: TRBV2
j_call: TRBJ2-7
d_call: .
cdr3_nt: TGTGCCAGCAGTGTAATATCCACAGGGAACTACGAGCAGTACTTC
cdr3_aa: CASSVISTGNYEQYF

cdr3_length: 14
clone_size: .
v_call: TRBV6-6
j_call: TRBJ2-7
d_call: .
cdr3_nt: TGTGCCAGCACCATGCGGGACAGATCCTACGAGCAGTACTTC
cdr3_aa: CASTMRDRSYEQYF

cdr3_length: 12
clone_size: few
v_call: TRBV30
j_call: TRBJ1-2
d_call: .
cdr3_nt: TGTGCCTGGAGTGTGGGAGCGGGAGACTACACCTTC
cdr3_aa: CAWSVGAGDYTF

cdr3_length: 11
clone_size: few
v_call: TRBV29-1
j_call: TRBJ1-2
d_call: .
cdr3_nt: TGCAGCGTCGAGGGGAACTATGGCTACACCTTC
cdr3_aa: CSVEGNYGYTF

cdr3_length: 11
clone_size: .
v_call: TRBV6-6
j_call: TRBJ2-5
d_call: .
cdr3_nt: TGTGCCAGCAGCCCTGGAGAGACCCAGTACTTC
cdr3_aa: CASSPGETQYF

cdr3_length: 16
clone_size: .
v_call: TRBV5-4
j_call: TRBJ2-1
d_call: TRBD2
cdr3_nt: TGTGCCAGCAGCTCATCCGTGGCGGGAGGATACAATGAGCAGTTCTTC
cdr3_aa: CASSSSVAGGYNEQFF

cdr3_length: 15
clone_size: .
v_call: TRBV30
j_call: TRBJ2-5
d_call: .
cdr3_nt: TGTGCCTGGTCCCGAGGGCTGCCCGCTCAAGAGACCCAGTACTTC
cdr3_aa: CAWSRGLPAQETQYF

cdr3_length: 13
clone_size: few
v_call: TRBV19
j_call: TRBJ1-2
d_call: TRBD1
cdr3_nt: TGTGCCAGTAGTTCCGGGACAGCCTATGGCTACACCTTC
cdr3_aa: CASSSGTAYGYTF

cdr3_length: 14
clone_size: few
v_call: TRBV7-9
j_call: TRBJ2-7
d_call: .
cdr3_nt: TGTGCCAGCAGCTTACAGGGACCCTCCTACGAGCAGTACTTC
cdr3_aa: CASSLQGPSYEQYF

cdr3_length: 16
clone_size: few
v_call: TRBV7-9
j_call: TRBJ1-2
d_call: .
cdr3_nt: TGTGCCAGCAGCTTAGATACCCAGACCGCTAACTATGGCTACACCTTC
cdr3_aa: CASSLDTQTANYGYTF

cdr3_length: 15
clone_size: few
v_call: TRBV29-1
j_call: TRBJ2-2
d_call: TRBD1
cdr3_nt: TGCAGCGTTGAACCTTTACCAGGGGGCACCGGGGAGCTGTTTTTT
cdr3_aa: CSVEPLPGGTGELFF

cdr3_length: 17
clone_size: .
v_call: TRBV7-2
j_call: TRBJ2-1
d_call: .
cdr3_nt: TGTGCCAGCAGCTTAGTTACGGGGACATGGGATTACAATGAGCAGTTCTTC
cdr3_aa: CASSLVTGTWDYNEQFF

cdr3_length: 15
clone_size: .
v_call: TRBV6-1
j_call: TRBJ2-5
d_call: TRBD2
cdr3_nt: TGTGCCAGCAGTGAAGATCCTAGCGGGGGAGAGACCCAGTACTTC
cdr3_aa: CASSEDPSGGETQYF

cdr3_length: 22
clone_size: .
v_call: TRBV6-1
j_call: TRBJ2-5
d_call: .
cdr3_nt: TGTGCCAGCAGTGAAGTACTTACAGGGAGTGCCCTTAATGCCCAGCGGAGGGAGACCCAGTACTTC
cdr3_aa: CASSEVLTGSALNAQRRETQYF

cdr3_length: 14
clone_size: few
v_call: TRBV7-9
j_call: TRBJ2-7
d_call: .
cdr3_nt: TGTGCCAGCAGCTTAGTAGACAGAGGGAACGAGCAGTACTTC
cdr3_aa: CASSLVDRGNEQYF

cdr3_length: 11
clone_size: .
v_call: TRBV28
j_call: TRBJ1-4
d_call: .
cdr3_nt: TGTGCCAGCCGGGAGAATGAAAAACTGTTTTTT
cdr3_aa: CASRENEKLFF

cdr3_length: 16
clone_size: few
v_call: TRBV7-2
j_call: TRBJ2-5
d_call: TRBD2
cdr3_nt: TGTGCCAGCAGTCCCTCGAGCGGGGGGCCTTGGGAGACCCAGTACTTC
cdr3_aa: CASSPSSGGPWETQYF

cdr3_length: 16
clone_size: few
v_call: TRBV30
j_call: TRBJ2-2
d_call: TRBD1
cdr3_nt: TGTGCCTGGACTAACCCACAGGGGCGAGGCACCGGGGAGCTGTTTTTT
cdr3_aa: CAWTNPQGRGTGELFF

cdr3_length: 12
clone_size: .
v_call: TRBV7-2
j_call: TRBJ2-3
d_call: TRBD2
cdr3_nt: TGTGCCAGCAGCTCAACCGGGACTAGCGAGTATTTT
cdr3_aa: CASSSTGTSEYF

cdr3_length: 15
clone_size: .
v_call: TRBV7-2
j_call: TRBJ2-7
d_call: .
cdr3_nt: TGTGCCAGCAGCCCTAGCGTGGGGGGTAGCTACGAGCAGTACTTC
cdr3_aa: CASSPSVGGSYEQYF

cdr3_length: 16
clone_size: .
v_call: TRBV29-1
j_call: TRBJ2-1
d_call: .
cdr3_nt: TGCAGCGTTGTAGAGTATGAGGCATTACCCTACAATGAGCAGTTCTTC
cdr3_aa: CSVVEYEALPYNEQFF

cdr3_length: 14
clone_size: few
v_call: TRBV6-5
j_call: TRBJ2-6
d_call: .
cdr3_nt: TGTGCCAGCACCTCCGACTCTGGGGCCAACGTCCTGACTTTC
cdr3_aa: CASTSDSGANVLTF

cdr3_length: 16
clone_size: few
v_call: TRBV7-9
j_call: TRBJ2-5
d_call: .
cdr3_nt: TGTGCCAGCAGCTCCTGGGGAGGGGGCGACGAGGAGACCCAGTACTTC
cdr3_aa: CASSSWGGGDEETQYF

cdr3_length: 14
clone_size: .
v_call: TRBV29-1
j_call: TRBJ2-2
d_call: .
cdr3_nt: TGCAGCGTTGAAGTAGGGGGAGACACCGGGGAGCTGTTTTTT
cdr3_aa: CSVEVGGDTGELFF